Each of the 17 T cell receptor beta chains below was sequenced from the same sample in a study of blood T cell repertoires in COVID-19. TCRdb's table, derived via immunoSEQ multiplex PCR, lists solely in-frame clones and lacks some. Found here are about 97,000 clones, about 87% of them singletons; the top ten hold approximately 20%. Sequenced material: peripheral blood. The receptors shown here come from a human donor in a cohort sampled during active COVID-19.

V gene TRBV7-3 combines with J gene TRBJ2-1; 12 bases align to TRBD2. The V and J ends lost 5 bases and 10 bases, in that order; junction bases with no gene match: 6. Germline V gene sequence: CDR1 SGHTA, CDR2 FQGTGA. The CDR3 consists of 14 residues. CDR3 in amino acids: CASSERLAGEEQFF. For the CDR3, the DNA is TGTGCCAGCAGCGAAAGACTAGCGGGAGAGGAGCAGTTCTTC.

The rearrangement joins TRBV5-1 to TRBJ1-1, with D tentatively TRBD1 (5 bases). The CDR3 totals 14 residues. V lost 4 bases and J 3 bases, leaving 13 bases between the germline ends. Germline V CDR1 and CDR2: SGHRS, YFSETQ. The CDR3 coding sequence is TGCGCCAGCAGCCGCCTCGGACAAGACACTGAAGCTTTCTTT. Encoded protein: CASSRLGQDTEAFF.

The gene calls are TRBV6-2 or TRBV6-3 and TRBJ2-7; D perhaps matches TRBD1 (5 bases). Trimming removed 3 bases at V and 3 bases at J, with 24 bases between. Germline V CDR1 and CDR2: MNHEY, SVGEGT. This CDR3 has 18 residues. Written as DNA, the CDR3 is TGTGCCAGCAGTTATTCGTTATATAAGACAGACCGTCTCTACGAGCAGTACTTC. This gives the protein CASSYSLYKTDRLYEQYF.

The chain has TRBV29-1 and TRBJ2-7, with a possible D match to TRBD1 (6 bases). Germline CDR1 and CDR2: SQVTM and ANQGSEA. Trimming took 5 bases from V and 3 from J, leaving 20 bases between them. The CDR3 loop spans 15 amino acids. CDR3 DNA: TGCAGCGTTTACCCCCAACAGGGTAAAAGCTACGAGCAGTACTTC. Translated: CSVYPQQGKSYEQYF.

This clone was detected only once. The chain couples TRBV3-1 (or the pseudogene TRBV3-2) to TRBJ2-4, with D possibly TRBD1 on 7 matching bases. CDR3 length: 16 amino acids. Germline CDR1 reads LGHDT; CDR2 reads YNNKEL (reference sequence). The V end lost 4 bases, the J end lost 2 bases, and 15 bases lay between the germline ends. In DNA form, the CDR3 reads TGTGCCAGCAGCCCCAGACAGGGCGGGACCAAAAACATTCAGTACTTC. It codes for CASSPRQGGTKNIQYF.

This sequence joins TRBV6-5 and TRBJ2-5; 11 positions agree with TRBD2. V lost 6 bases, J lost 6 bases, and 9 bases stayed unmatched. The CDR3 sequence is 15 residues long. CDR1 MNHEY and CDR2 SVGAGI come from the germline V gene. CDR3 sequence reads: CASRSTSGSQKTQYF. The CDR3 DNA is TGTGCCAGCAGATCTACTAGCGGGAGCCAGAAGACCCAGTACTTC.

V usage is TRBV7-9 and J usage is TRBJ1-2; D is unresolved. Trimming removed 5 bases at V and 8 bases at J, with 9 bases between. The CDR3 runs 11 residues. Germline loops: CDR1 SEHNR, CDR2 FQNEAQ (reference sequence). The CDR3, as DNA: TGTGCCAGCAGCCCCGCGTGGGGCTACACCTTC. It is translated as CASSPAWGYTF.

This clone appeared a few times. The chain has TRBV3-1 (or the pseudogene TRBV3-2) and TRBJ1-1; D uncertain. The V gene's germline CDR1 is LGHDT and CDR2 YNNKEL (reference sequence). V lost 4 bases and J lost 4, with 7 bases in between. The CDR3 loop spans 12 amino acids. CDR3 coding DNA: TGTGCCAGCAGCCGCGGGCCCACTGAAGCTTTCTTT. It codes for CASSRGPTEAFF.

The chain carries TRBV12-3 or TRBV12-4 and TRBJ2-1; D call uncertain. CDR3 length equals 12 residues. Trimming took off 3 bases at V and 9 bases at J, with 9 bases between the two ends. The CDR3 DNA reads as TGTGCCAGCAGTTTTCTGGTTAGTGAGCAGTTCTTC. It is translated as CASSFLVSEQFF.

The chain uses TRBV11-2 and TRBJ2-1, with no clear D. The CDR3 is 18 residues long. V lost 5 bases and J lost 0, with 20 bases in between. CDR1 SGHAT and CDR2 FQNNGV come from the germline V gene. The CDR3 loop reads CASSPRLASVSSYNEQFF. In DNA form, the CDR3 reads TGTGCCAGCAGCCCCCGCCTTGCGTCGGTGAGCTCCTACAATGAGCAGTTCTTC.

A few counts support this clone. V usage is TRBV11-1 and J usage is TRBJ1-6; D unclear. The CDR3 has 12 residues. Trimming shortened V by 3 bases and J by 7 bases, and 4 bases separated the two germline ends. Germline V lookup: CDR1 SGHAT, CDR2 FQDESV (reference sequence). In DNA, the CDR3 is TGTGCCAGCAGCTTGGAGAATTCACCCCTCCACTTT. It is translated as CASSLENSPLHF.

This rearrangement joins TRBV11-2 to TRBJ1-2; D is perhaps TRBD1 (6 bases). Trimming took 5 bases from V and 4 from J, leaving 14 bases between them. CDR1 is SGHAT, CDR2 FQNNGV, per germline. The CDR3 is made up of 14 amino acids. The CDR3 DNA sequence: TGTGCCAGCAGCCTCACCCGAGGGGGCTATGGCTACACCTTC. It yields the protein CASSLTRGGYGYTF. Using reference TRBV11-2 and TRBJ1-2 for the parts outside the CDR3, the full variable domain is EAGVAQSPRYKIIEKRQSVAFWCNPISGHATLYWYQQILGQGPKLLIQFQNNGVVDDSQLPKDRFSAERLKGVDSTLKIQPAKLEDSAVYLCASSLTRGGYGYTFGSGTRLTVV.

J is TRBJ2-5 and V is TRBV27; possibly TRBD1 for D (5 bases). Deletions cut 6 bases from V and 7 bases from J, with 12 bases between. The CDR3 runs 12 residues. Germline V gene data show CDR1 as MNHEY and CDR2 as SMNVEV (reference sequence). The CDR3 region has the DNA TGTGCCAGCAGACCGTGGGGCGGGACCCAGTACTTC. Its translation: CASRPWGGTQYF.

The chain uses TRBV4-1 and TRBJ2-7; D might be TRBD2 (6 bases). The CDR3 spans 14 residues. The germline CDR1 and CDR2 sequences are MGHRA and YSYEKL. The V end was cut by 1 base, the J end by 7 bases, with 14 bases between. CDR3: CASSQGPDYWEQYF. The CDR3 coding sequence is TGCGCCAGCAGCCAAGGACCGGACTACTGGGAGCAGTACTTC.

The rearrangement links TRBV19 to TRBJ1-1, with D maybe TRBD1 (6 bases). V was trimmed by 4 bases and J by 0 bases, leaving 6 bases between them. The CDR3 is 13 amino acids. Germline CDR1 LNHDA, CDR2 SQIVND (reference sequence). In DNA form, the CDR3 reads TGTGCCAGTAGTAAGGGGGTGAACACTGAAGCTTTCTTT. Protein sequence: CASSKGVNTEAFF.

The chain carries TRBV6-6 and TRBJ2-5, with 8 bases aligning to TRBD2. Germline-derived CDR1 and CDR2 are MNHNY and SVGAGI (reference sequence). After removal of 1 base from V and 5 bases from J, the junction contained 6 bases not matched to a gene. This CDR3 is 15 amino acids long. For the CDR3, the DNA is TGTGCCAGCAGTTACTTCGGGACTAGTGTTGAGACCCAGTACTTC. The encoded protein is CASSYFGTSVETQYF.

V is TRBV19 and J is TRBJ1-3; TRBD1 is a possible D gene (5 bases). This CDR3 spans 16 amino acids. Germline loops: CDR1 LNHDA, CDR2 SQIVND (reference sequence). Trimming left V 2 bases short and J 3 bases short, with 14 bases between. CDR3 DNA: TGTGCCAGTAGTATACAGGCGAGAAGGGGTGGAAACACCATATATTTT. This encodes CASSIQARRGGNTIYF. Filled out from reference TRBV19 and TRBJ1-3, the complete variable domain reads DGGITQSPKYLFRKEGQNVTLSCEQNLNHDAMYWYRQDPGQGLRLIYYSQIVNDFQKGDIAEGYSVSREKKESFPLTVTSAQKNPTAFYLCASSIQARRGGNTIYFGEGSWLTVV.